The clone carrying this T cell receptor (beta chain) occurred a few times. Antigen: not known. This entry is derived from a study of T cell repertoires in cytomegalovirus infection. Study at large: The public TCR beta signatures pointed to both CMV infection and matching HLA type. Study-level points and caveats: Adding up the frequency of public TCR beta families identified people who carried CMV plus the relevant HLA.

TCRdb re-analysed the reads in MiXCR, keeping a single row per CDR3 protein. In the table there are some 270,000 distinct CDR3 sequences, about 20% of which are singletons. Trimming shortened V by 0 bases and J by 4 bases, and 18 bases separated the two germline ends. This CDR3 region has 17 residues. Germline CDR1 and CDR2: MGHRA and YSYEKL. This chain joins TRBV4-1 and TRBJ1-2, with unresolved D. The sequence derives from a human donor in good health (CMV status not recorded). Some clones in this sample may be carry-over from other donors' samples. Sequencing used cultured PBMCs, obtained from culture after CMV antigen stimulation. Written as DNA, the CDR3 is TGCGCCAGCAGCCAAGATCTTGGGCGGAGGGAACCCTATGGCTACACCTTC. Its translation: CASSQDLGRREPYGYTF.